This T cell receptor (beta chain) was retrieved from a study of circulating and synovial CD4+ cells in juvenile arthritis. CDR3 length: 14 residues. V was trimmed by 5 bases and J by 5 bases, leaving 15 bases between them. The germline CDR1 and CDR2 sequences are WNHNN and SYGVQD (reference sequence). A single count supports this clone. Repertoires were generated with immunoSEQ multiplex PCR, while TCRdb's copy carries only in-frame clones and drops some. The table shows around 17,000 clones, with under 95% occurring only once. The chain recombines TRBV10-1 with TRBJ2-5, with D unclear. The origin of this receptor is a human donor with juvenile idiopathic arthritis. The sequenced material came from CD4+ T cells from blood. CDR3 nucleotide sequence: TGCGCCAGCAGTCTTCTTCAGGCTTGGGAGACCCAGTACTTC. This gives the protein CASSLLQAWETQYF.